This record concerns one T cell receptor beta chain sequence. Its specificity is unknown. The entirety of the isolated RNA underwent reverse transcription, so expressed TCRB transcripts were sequenced. For naive, central memory and regulatory T cell samples, reads averaged roughly 3.7 million. Profiled with immunoSEQ multiplex PCR; TCRdb holds only in-frame clones, not every one. The data hold about 300,000 clones, with 13% observed a single time. Populations isolated by sorting all had purity greater than 95%. This sample was taken from a study of beta chain features in type 1 diabetes. Overall study findings and caveats: Among type 1 diabetes patients, VDJ junctions had fewer insertions and more deletions. All four CD4+ subsets from Type 1 diabetes patients carried moderately but significantly shorter TCRB CDR3s.

CDR3 length: 16 residues. Trimming took 4 bases from V and 0 from J, leaving 16 bases between them. The V gene's germline CDR1 is SGHDT and CDR2 YYEEEE. The rearrangement uses TRBV5-6 and TRBJ1-2; D is uncertain. Source material: naive CD4+ T cells from blood. This receptor was taken from a woman aged 18-35 years with type 1 diabetes. The CDR3 nucleotides are TGTGCCAGCAGCACGCGCACAGTTCGAGCTAACTATGGCTACACCTTC. This codes for CASSTRTVRANYGYTF.